The 6 T cell receptor beta chains below all came from one sample that was sequenced in a study of cytomegalovirus exposure and HLA in healthy donors. The study ran its PCR with 60 Vbeta and 13 Jbeta primers. Sequencing was performed with immunoSEQ multiplex PCR; in TCRdb, only in-frame clones are kept and a portion is missing. The sample consists of some 88,000 clones, under 80% of them appearing once. Sequencing used PBMCs. These receptors all stem from a woman aged 25 to 39 in good health and CMV-seronegative.

CDR3 loop: CASSGDRGSGGYTF. The DNA of the CDR3 is TGTGCCAGCAGTGGGGACAGGGGCTCGGGGGGCTACACCTTC. The chain recombines TRBV6-5 with TRBJ1-2; 10 nucleotides align to TRBD1. Germline loops: CDR1 MNHEY, CDR2 SVGAGI. The CDR3 is 14 amino acids. Germline trimming cut 5 bases from V and 8 bases from J; bases unmatched to any gene: 8.

J is TRBJ1-5 and V is TRBV5-5; 8 bases fit TRBD1. J was trimmed by 1 base and V by 4 bases; bases with no gene match: 4. Per germline, CDR1 SGHKS and CDR2 YYEKEE (reference sequence). The CDR3 covers 15 residues. The CDR3 here is CASSVRQGSNQPQHF. The CDR3 nucleotides are TGTGCCAGCAGCGTAAGACAGGGGAGCAATCAGCCCCAGCATTTT.

The CDR3 DNA sequence: TGTGCCAGCAGTTACTCGGAAACAGGGGCCACTGAAGCTTTCTTT. It is translated as CASSYSETGATEAFF. The J gene is TRBJ1-1, the V gene TRBV6-5; 7 bases align to TRBD1. V gave up 0 bases and J gave up 4 bases; unmatched junction bases: 5. Germline V CDR1 and CDR2: MNHEY, SVGAGI. CDR3 length: 15 amino acids.

This clone was seen more than once but under ten times. The genes are TRBV25-1 and TRBJ1-2; D is unclear. Trimming cost V 2 bases and J 5 bases, with 18 bases left between them. Per the germline V gene, CDR1 is MGHDK and CDR2 is SYGVNS. The CDR3 spans 16 residues. CDR3 residues: CASSEPKNALTYGYTF. DNA of the CDR3: TGTGCCAGCAGTGAACCAAAAAACGCCCTAACTTATGGCTACACCTTC.

This clone has just a few counts. The chain links TRBV19 to TRBJ1-4, with TRBD1 matching over 9 bases. V lost 5 bases, J lost 13 bases, and 5 bases stayed unmatched. The CDR3 extends over 12 amino acids. Germline V gene lookup returns CDR1 LNHDA and CDR2 SQIVND (reference sequence). CDR3 coding DNA: TGTGCCAGTAGTCCGGACAGGGGAGGACTGTTTTTT. It translates to CASSPDRGGLFF.

The chain links TRBV19 to TRBJ1-2; the match to TRBD1 covers 8 bases. Trimming took 5 bases from V and 2 from J; bases not matched to a gene: 1. The CDR3 is 13 amino acids. Germline V CDR1 and CDR2: LNHDA, SQIVND (reference sequence). The CDR3 nucleotides read TGTGCCAGTAGTCCAGGGGGCAACTATGGCTACACCTTC. Its translation is CASSPGGNYGYTF. The full variable domain, completed using reference TRBV19 and TRBJ1-2, is DGGITQSPKYLFRKEGQNVTLSCEQNLNHDAMYWYRQDPGQGLRLIYYSQIVNDFQKGDIAEGYSVSREKKESFPLTVTSAQKNPTAFYLCASSPGGNYGYTFGSGTRLTVV.